This paragraph covers one T cell receptor (beta chain) sequence. This entry belongs to a study of cytomegalovirus exposure and HLA in healthy donors. At collection, donors were nominally healthy, but unrecorded immune exposures were probable. Germline V CDR1 and CDR2: MNHEY, SMNVEV (reference sequence). CDR3 length: 12 amino acids. V lost 2 bases to trimming and J lost 5 bases, with 6 bases between them. Primers: 60 Vbeta forward and 13 Jbeta reverse. The protocol was immunoSEQ multiplex PCR, while the TCRdb copy is restricted to in-frame clones and leaves out a portion. Seen here are approximately 150,000 clones, roughly 73% observed once, and the top ten hold 1.5% to 2%.

The receptor comes from a woman aged 18-29 years in good health and CMV-seronegative. The rearrangement links TRBV27 to TRBJ1-1, with unresolved D. Sequenced sample: PBMCs. The CDR3 region has the DNA TGTGCCAGCAGTTTAAGAGGAACTGAAGCTTTCTTT. Protein: CASSLRGTEAFF.